These T cell receptor beta chains were read from a single sample in a study of shared clonotypes between healthy human individuals. Profiled with immunoSEQ multiplex PCR; TCRdb holds only in-frame clones, not every one. The profile shows more than 200,000 clones, 65% of them singletons. The sequencing sample was made of memory CD4+ T cells sorted from blood. These receptor sequences come from a man between 25 and 39 years old in good health. The CDR3 runs from the conserved cysteine through the conserved F or W. The D gene is left open where the match is weak. For some rows the clone size is stated as once, few or many, or as a class when expanded; others skip it.

clone_size j_call v_call cdr3_length d_call cdr3_aa cdr3_nt
. TRBJ1-4 TRBV27 14 . CASSLSWGGEKLFF TGTGCCAGCAGTTTATCGTGGGGGGGTGAAAAACTGTTTTTT
once TRBJ1-1 TRBV7-6 15 . CASSLVGGTNTEAFF TGTGCCAGCAGCTTAGTGGGCGGGACCAACACTGAAGCTTTCTTT
. TRBJ2-1 TRBV7-2 15 TRBD2 CASSPTSGGYNEQFF TGTGCCAGCAGTCCTACTAGCGGGGGATACAATGAGCAGTTCTTC
. TRBJ2-5 TRBV19 15 TRBD1 CASSRGQRSQETQYF TGTGCCAGTAGTAGGGGACAGCGTTCCCAAGAGACCCAGTACTTC
. TRBJ2-1 TRBV6-6 15 TRBD1 CASSTGQGMGNEQFF TGTGCCAGCAGTACGGGACAGGGGATGGGTAATGAGCAGTTCTTC
. TRBJ2-3 TRBV7-9 12 . CASSMSADTQYF TGTGCCAGCAGCATGTCCGCAGATACGCAGTATTTT
few TRBJ2-5 TRBV29-1 13 . CSGRRTPQETQYF TGCAGCGGCCGCCGGACGCCGCAAGAGACCCAGTACTTC
. TRBJ2-3 TRBV7-2 19 TRBD2 CASSLVGTSGSVISNTQYF TGTGCCAGCAGCTTAGTGGGGACTAGCGGGAGCGTAATCTCAAATACGCAGTATTTT
. TRBJ2-7 TRBV10-3 16 TRBD2 CAISESGWEGSYEQYF TGTGCCATCAGTGAGTCGGGGTGGGAGGGATCCTACGAGCAGTACTTC
. TRBJ1-5 TRBV10-1 17 TRBD1 CASSESRDRVGNQPQHF TGCGCCAGCAGTGAGTCAAGGGACAGGGTTGGCAATCAGCCCCAGCATTTT